A selection of T cell receptor beta chains follows, all from one sample in a study of cytomegalovirus exposure and HLA in healthy donors. Assay: immunoSEQ multiplex PCR; the TCRdb copy retains only in-frame clones and omits some. The sample includes some 170,000 clones, approximately 96% of them seen just once. Sample: PBMCs. These receptors originate from a young woman in good health and CMV-seronegative. The CDR3 runs from the conserved cysteine through the conserved F or W. D genes are given only for firm matches. Clone size appears in some rows only: once, few, many, or a class for an expanded clone.

J | size | D | V | DNA | CDR3
TRBJ2-7 | once | . | TRBV15 | TGTGCCACCAGCAATTCGGAGGCGAAACCATTCTACGAGCAGTACTTC | CATSNSEAKPFYEQYF
TRBJ2-7 | . | . | TRBV7-2 | TGTGCCAGCAGCTTAGGCGGGTTGGGCGGCGAGCAGTACTTC | CASSLGGLGGEQYF
TRBJ2-7 | . | . | TRBV5-1 | TGCGCCAGCAGCTTGGAAGGCAGGGGCTACGAGCAGTACTTC | CASSLEGRGYEQYF
TRBJ2-2 | . | . | TRBV6-1 | TGTGCCAGCAGTGCCCAAGCCGGGTCCCCCGCCGGGGAGCTGTTTTTT | CASSAQAGSPAGELFF
TRBJ2-1 | . | . | TRBV6-5 | TGTGCCAGCAGTCCCGGCGGATCCTACAATGAGCAGTTCTTC | CASSPGGSYNEQFF
TRBJ2-7 | . | TRBD1 | TRBV7-9 | TGTGCCAGCAGCTTTAAGACAGGGGGGTACCCCTACGAGCAGTACTTC | CASSFKTGGYPYEQYF
TRBJ2-5 | once | . | TRBV4-3 | TGCGCCAGCAGCCAAGACTGTTTTCAGGAGACCCAGTACTTC | CASSQDCFQETQYF
TRBJ2-7 | . | TRBD2 | TRBV6-5 | TGTGCCAGCAGTCCCCTTCGGGGGGCCTACGAGCAGTACTTC | CASSPLRGAYEQYF
TRBJ2-2 | once | . | TRBV6-5 | TGTGCCAGCAGTTACACTCCCACCGGGGAGCTGTTTTTT | CASSYTPTGELFF
TRBJ2-3 | . | TRBD2 | TRBV11-3 | TGTGCCAGCAGCCCTCGACTAGCGGGGGGGCCAGATACGCAGTATTTT | CASSPRLAGGPDTQYF
TRBJ2-1 | . | . | TRBV5-1 | TGCGCCAGCAGCTCGGTAATTTGGGAGCAGTTCTTC | CASSSVIWEQFF
TRBJ2-1 | . | TRBD1 | TRBV6-1 | TGTGCCAGCCTACTAACCGGGACAGCCAATGAGCAGTTCTTC | CASLLTGTANEQFF
TRBJ1-2 | . | . | TRBV7-9 | TGTGCCAGCAGCCAAGGGGTTGAGAACTATGGCTACACCTTC | CASSQGVENYGYTF
TRBJ1-3 | . | TRBD1 | TRBV29-1 | TGCAGCGTTGCTGCGGACAGGGAGGGAAACACCATATATTTT | CSVAADREGNTIYF
TRBJ2-7 | . | TRBD1 | TRBV4-2 | TGTGCCAGCAGCCAATACAACAGGGGTCGGAGCTCCTACGAGCAGTACTTC | CASSQYNRGRSSYEQYF
TRBJ2-1 | . | TRBD2 | TRBV7-2 | TGTGCCAGCAGGAGCGGGACTAGCCCTTACAATGAGCAGTTCTTC | CASRSGTSPYNEQFF
TRBJ1-2 | . | . | TRBV7-9 | TGTGCCAGCAGCGTCATACAGGCCGACTACACCTTC | CASSVIQADYTF
TRBJ2-7 | . | . | TRBV5-5 | TGTGCCAGCAGCTTCAGGGGGGACGAGCAGTACTTC | CASSFRGDEQYF
TRBJ1-4 | . | . | TRBV30 | TGTGCCTGTACAGGGATTTATGAAAAACTGTTTTTT | CACTGIYEKLFF
TRBJ2-2 | . | TRBD2 | TRBV9 | TGTGCCAGCAGCCGGAGCGGGAGGAACACCGGGGAGCTGTTTTTT | CASSRSGRNTGELFF
TRBJ2-1 | . | . | TRBV5-1 | TGCGCCAGCAGATTAGCGGAAAACAATGAGCAGTTCTTC | CASRLAENNEQFF
TRBJ2-4 | . | . | TRBV19 | TGTGCCAGTAGTATAAGCCAAAACATTCAGTACTTC | CASSISQNIQYF
TRBJ1-2 | . | . | TRBV5-4 | TGTGCCAGCAGCTTGGTGGCACAGGGCAAAGGAGGCTACACCTTC | CASSLVAQGKGGYTF
TRBJ2-2 | . | TRBD1 | TRBV9 | TGTGCCAGCAGCGTAGATTCGCCCGACAGGGTCGCCGGGGAGCTGTTTTTT | CASSVDSPDRVAGELFF
TRBJ2-5 | once | . | TRBV7-2 | TGTGCCAGCAGCTTAGACCCAGTGGAGACCCAGTACTTC | CASSLDPVETQYF
TRBJ1-6 | . | TRBD1 | TRBV4-2 | TGTGCCAGCAGGCCCGGGACAGTAAATTCACCCCTCCACTTT | CASRPGTVNSPLHF
TRBJ1-4 | . | . | TRBV4-3 | TGCGCCAGCAGCCAAGACGTGAGCATGGGGCCCGGGGAAAAACTGTTTTTT | CASSQDVSMGPGEKLFF
TRBJ1-2 | . | . | TRBV7-9 | TGTGCCAGCAGCACAGACAGGCGAGGCTACACCTTC | CASSTDRRGYTF
TRBJ1-1 | . | TRBD1 | TRBV18 | TGTGCCAGCTCACGAGCAGGGGGGGAAGCTTTCTTT | CASSRAGGEAFF
TRBJ1-2 | . | TRBD1 | TRBV4-1 | TGCGCCAGCGCTAAGACAGGGGGCTTGGGGGGCTACACCTTC | CASAKTGGLGGYTF
TRBJ2-1 | . | . | TRBV5-6 | TGTGCCAGCAGCTTGGTATCAGGGGAATTCTACAATGAGCAGTTCTTC | CASSLVSGEFYNEQFF
TRBJ1-1 | . | TRBD1 | TRBV2 | TGTGCCAGCAAGCAGGGGGGGAACACTGAAGCTTTCTTT | CASKQGGNTEAFF
TRBJ2-7 | . | . | TRBV5-6 | TGTGCCAGCAGCTTAGGGAGGACGTCAACCTACGAGCAGTACTTC | CASSLGRTSTYEQYF
TRBJ2-5 | . | . | TRBV5-6 | TGTGCCAGCAGCTTGTTAGAAAGGGGAGAGACCCAGTACTTC | CASSLLERGETQYF
TRBJ2-7 | once | TRBD1 | TRBV2 | TGTGCCAGCAAAGTCTTCGGGACAGGGCATAACGAGCAGTACTTC | CASKVFGTGHNEQYF
TRBJ2-3 | . | TRBD1 | TRBV2 | TGTGCCAGCAGTGAAGCGCGAGTGGGGACAGGGAGCACAGATACGCAGTATTTT | CASSEARVGTGSTDTQYF
TRBJ2-3 | few | TRBD2 | TRBV4-3 | TGCGCCAGCAGCACCACGGCGGGGGATAGCACAGATACGCAGTATTTT | CASSTTAGDSTDTQYF
TRBJ1-5 | . | . | TRBV10-3 | TGTGCCATCAGTGCAGGGGCCAATCAGCCCCAGCATTTT | CAISAGANQPQHF
TRBJ2-2 | . | TRBD1 | TRBV11-2 | TGTGCCAGCAGCTCCTACGGGGGGCCAACAGGGGGCCGGGGCGGGGAGCTGTTTTTT | CASSSYGGPTGGRGGELFF
TRBJ1-2 | . | . | TRBV23-1 | TGCGCCAGCAGTCATCCACATCCGGGACACTATAACTATGGCTACACCTTC | CASSHPHPGHYNYGYTF
TRBJ2-1 | . | . | TRBV5-4 | TGTGCCAGCAGCCGAGAGGCTACCGGGTATGAGCAGTTCTTC | CASSREATGYEQFF
TRBJ2-7 | . | TRBD1 | TRBV2 | TGTGCCAGCAGTAGAAACAGGGGGCCCTACGAGCAGTACTTC | CASSRNRGPYEQYF
TRBJ1-2 | few | . | TRBV7-9 | TGTGCCAGCAGCTTATCCGTCACAGGGAACGGCTACACCTTC | CASSLSVTGNGYTF
TRBJ2-2 | . | . | TRBV5-1 | TGCGCCAGCAGCTTGGCAGTCGGAGGGACAGTTAACACCGGGGAGCTGTTTTTT | CASSLAVGGTVNTGELFF
TRBJ2-2 | . | TRBD1 | TRBV27 | TGTGCCAGCAAAGGGACAGCGAACACCGGGGAGCTGTTTTTT | CASKGTANTGELFF
TRBJ1-2 | . | . | TRBV29-1 | TGCAGCGTTGAAGTCGGGGGAAGCTACTATGGCTACACCTTC | CSVEVGGSYYGYTF
TRBJ2-3 | . | TRBD1 | TRBV5-1 | TGCGCCAGCAGCGCCGGACAGGGTCGGGCAGATACGCAGTATTTT | CASSAGQGRADTQYF
TRBJ1-2 | . | . | TRBV19 | TGTGCCAGTCACAGCCTCAGGGTGGACTATGGCTACACCTTC | CASHSLRVDYGYTF
TRBJ2-3 | . | . | TRBV10-3 | TGTGCCATCAGTGAAGGCGGGGGCGGGTGGACAGATACGCAGTATTTT | CAISEGGGGWTDTQYF
TRBJ2-3 | . | . | TRBV7-9 | TGTGCCAGCAGCTTAGGAGGGGGTCTGCACACAGATACGCAGTATTTT | CASSLGGGLHTDTQYF
TRBJ2-2 | . | . | TRBV9 | TGTGCCAGCAGCGCCCGACTGGAAAGCGGAGGATCCGGGGAGCTGTTTTTT | CASSARLESGGSGELFF
TRBJ2-1 | . | TRBD1 | TRBV12-5 | TGTGCTAGTGGGACCGGGACAGGGGATTACAATGAGCAGTTCTTC | CASGTGTGDYNEQFF
TRBJ1-4 | once | TRBD1 | TRBV9 | TGTGCCAGCAGCGTAGGGGACAGAAATAATGAAAAACTGTTTTTT | CASSVGDRNNEKLFF
TRBJ1-2 | . | TRBD1 | TRBV6-6 | TGTGCCAGCAGTTACTCTACAGGGGATTATGGCTACACCTTC | CASSYSTGDYGYTF
TRBJ2-1 | . | TRBD1 | TRBV7-6 | TGTGCCAGCAGCTTAGTGCCGGGACAGGGGTCCTACAATGAGCAGTTCTTC | CASSLVPGQGSYNEQFF
TRBJ2-7 | . | . | TRBV4-1 | TGCGCCAGCAGCCGGGAGCAGGCGTCCTACGAGCAGTACTTC | CASSREQASYEQYF
TRBJ1-5 | . | . | TRBV19 | TGTGCCAGTAGTATTTTTGTTTCCCCCCAGGGCCAGCATTTT | CASSIFVSPQGQHF
TRBJ2-1 | . | TRBD1 | TRBV29-1 | TGCAGCGTTTCCCGACAGGGTCCAAATGAGCAGTTCTTC | CSVSRQGPNEQFF
TRBJ2-7 | . | . | TRBV5-6 | TGTGCCAGCAGCTTCACAGGGTCGGTCGAGCAGTACTTC | CASSFTGSVEQYF
TRBJ2-1 | . | . | TRBV11-2 | TGTGCCAGCAGCTTAGGGGTACAGCTCCCCTACAATGAGCAGTTCTTC | CASSLGVQLPYNEQFF